These 21 T cell receptor beta chains were sequenced from one sample in a study of T cell repertoires in cytomegalovirus infection. Their antigens are not known. From the reads, TCRdb called clonotypes with MiXCR, one entry per CDR3 protein. The sample shows about 770,000 distinct CDR3 sequences, 25% to 30% of them seen only once. The sequencing used cultured CD8+ T cells from PBMCs, collected from culture after CMV antigen stimulation. The receptors were gathered from a human donor in good health (CMV status not recorded). Some clones in this sample may be carry-over from other donors' samples.

This clonotype was picked up a small number of times. V usage is TRBV5-6 and J usage is TRBJ1-1; tentative D call: TRBD1 (5 bases). Germline CDR1 is SGHDT and CDR2 is YYEEEE. The CDR3 is made up of 15 amino acids. Deletions cut 5 bases from V and 1 base from J, with 15 bases between. The chain's CDR3 is CASSNLPGPNTEAFF. The CDR3 region has the DNA TGTGCCAGCAGTAATCTGCCGGGACCGAACACTGAAGCTTTCTTT.

This clonotype was observed at least ten times. This chain links TRBV7-9 with TRBJ1-1; D ambiguous. Germline V CDR1 and CDR2: SEHNR, FQNEAQ (reference sequence). This CDR3 is 14 amino acids long. Trimming pared 1 base from V and 2 bases from J, leaving 8 bases between. The CDR3 nucleotides are TGTGCCAGCAGCTTAGACGGGAAAAACACTGAAGCTTTCTTT. It translates to CASSLDGKNTEAFF. Drawing the rest from reference TRBV7-9 and TRBJ1-1, the complete variable domain is DTGVSQNPRHKITKRGQNVTFRCDPISEHNRLYWYRQTLGQGPEFLTYFQNEAQLEKSRLLSDRFSAERPKGSFSTLEIQRTEQGDSAMYLCASSLDGKNTEAFFGQGTRLTVV.

The chain has TRBV9 and TRBJ2-3; 11 positions match TRBD2. The CDR3 spans 15 residues. Germline V CDR1 and CDR2: SGDLS, YYNGEE. V was pared by 4 bases and J by 2 bases, with 3 bases of the junction left unmatched. DNA for the CDR3: TGTGCCAGCAGCACGGGACTAGCGGACACAGATACGCAGTATTTT. This gives the protein CASSTGLADTDTQYF.

This clonotype has just a few counts. This sequence joins TRBV7-2 and TRBJ1-2; 10 bases fit TRBD1. Germline V gene data show CDR1 as SGHTA and CDR2 as FQGNSA. V lost 1 base and J lost 4; bases outside the gene matches: 3. CDR3 length equals 15 residues. The CDR3: CASSLGRTGGYGYTF. CDR3 nucleotide sequence: TGTGCCAGCAGCTTAGGAAGGACAGGGGGCTATGGCTACACCTTC.

Only a few counts were recorded for this clonotype. The chain joins TRBV27 to TRBJ2-1; D possibly corresponds to TRBD2 (7 bases). CDR1 and CDR2 from the germline V gene are MNHEY and SMNVEV (reference sequence). The CDR3 has 16 amino acids. The V and J ends lost 3 bases and 7 bases respectively, with 19 bases between them. The CDR3 DNA reads as TGTGCCAGCAGTTTCCTCGAGGGGGGGGCCTGGAATGAGCAGTTCTTC. This encodes CASSFLEGGAWNEQFF.

This clonotype was seen repeatedly, ten times or more. V usage is TRBV2 and J usage is TRBJ2-1, with D unclear. Trimming shortened V by 10 bases and J by 5 bases, and 9 bases separated the two germline ends. CDR1 and CDR2 from the germline V gene are SNHLY and FYNNEI. The CDR3 sequence is 11 residues long. The DNA for the CDR3 is TGTGCCACCACAGAAAACAATGAGCAGTTCTTC. Amino acid sequence: CATTENNEQFF.

This clonotype appeared a few times. The V gene is TRBV27, the J gene TRBJ1-2, with TRBD1 matching 9 bases. Germline V gene lookup returns CDR1 MNHEY and CDR2 SMNVEV (reference sequence). After removal of 8 bases from V and 4 bases from J, the junction contained 14 bases not matched to a gene. The CDR3 loop spans 16 amino acids. The CDR3 DNA sequence: TGTGCCAGCTGTCGTTCGACAGGGGGGGGGGTCTATGGCTACACCTTC. Protein product: CASCRSTGGGVYGYTF.

This clonotype has a handful of counts. The V call is TRBV25-1, the J call TRBJ2-1; 13 bases match TRBD2. Germline trimming cut 6 bases from V and 0 bases from J; bases unmatched to any gene: 5. This CDR3 has 17 amino acids. Germline V gene data show CDR1 as MGHDK and CDR2 as SYGVNS. CDR3 protein: CASRGLAGPSSYNEQFF. Here the CDR3 DNA reads TGTGCCAGCAGGGGACTAGCGGGGCCGAGCTCCTACAATGAGCAGTTCTTC.

This clonotype was observed many times. The rearrangement uses TRBV7-2 and TRBJ2-7; 7 bases are shared with TRBD1. The CDR3 spans 14 residues. Trimming took 2 bases from V and 4 from J; bases not matched to a gene: 5. Germline V gene data show CDR1 as SGHTA and CDR2 as FQGNSA. The DNA for the CDR3 is TGTGCCAGCAGCTTATCGACAGGGTTTTACGAGCAGTACTTC. Amino acid sequence: CASSLSTGFYEQYF.

The V and J genes are TRBV6-6 and TRBJ1-1; D is unclear. This CDR3 has 15 residues. The germline V gene has CDR1 MNHNY and CDR2 SVGAGI (reference sequence). The V and J ends lost 5 bases and 0 bases respectively, with 13 bases between them. The DNA for the CDR3 is TGTGCCAGCAGTGAGGGCGAATTTTTGAACACTGAAGCTTTCTTT. Translation gives CASSEGEFLNTEAFF.

This clonotype is a singleton in its sample. V is TRBV19 and J is TRBJ1-1, with 7 bases identical to TRBD1. Germline V gives CDR1 LNHDA, CDR2 SQIVND (reference sequence). The CDR3 loop spans 15 amino acids. With 3 bases clipped from V and 4 bases from J, the junction kept 8 bases outside the gene matches. CDR3 coding DNA: TGTGCCAGTAGTATTCCCGACAGGGCGAGCACTGAAGCTTTCTTT. This translates into CASSIPDRASTEAFF.

There are a few counts of this clonotype. This rearrangement joins TRBV5-1 to TRBJ1-1; TRBD1 agrees at 7 bases. Germline V CDR1 and CDR2: SGHRS, YFSETQ. J lost 14 bases, V lost 4 bases, and 8 bases had no gene match. The CDR3 contains 11 residues. The CDR3 DNA follows: TGCGCCAGCAGCCGGGACAGCCTCCTATTCTTT. Translating gives CASSRDSLLFF.

The sample holds a few counts of this clonotype. This CDR3 reads CASSYSRRRSFEQYF. CDR3 coding DNA: TGTGCCAGCAGTTACTCGCGGAGACGATCTTTCGAGCAGTACTTC. The J gene is TRBJ2-7, the V gene TRBV6-5, with D unclear. This CDR3 contains 15 residues. The V gene's germline CDR1 is MNHEY and CDR2 SVGAGI. V lost 0 bases and J lost 6, with 15 bases in between.

This clonotype appeared a few times. The V call is TRBV29-1, the J call TRBJ1-2, with D maybe TRBD1 (6 bases). This CDR3 is 12 amino acids long. V lost 5 bases, J lost 8 bases, and 15 bases lay in between. From germline, CDR1 is SQVTM and CDR2 ANQGSEA. CDR3 sequence (DNA): TGCAGCGTTCCCCGTGGGGGGCGCGGCTACACCTTC. This gives the protein CSVPRGGRGYTF.

Worth noting for this clonotype: The CDR3 carries no conserved terminal phenylalanine or tryptophan, so it likely arises from a read error. This chain links TRBV6-6 with TRBJ1-2, with a tentative D call TRBD1 (5 bases). Per germline, CDR1 MNHNY and CDR2 SVGAGI (reference sequence). V dropped 0 bases and J dropped 3 bases, with 8 bases sitting between them. The CDR3 consists of 14 residues. CDR3 in DNA: TGTGCCAGCAGTTACTCCCAGGGCTACTATGGCTACACCGTC. Translating gives CASSYSQGYYGYTV.

This clonotype was detected ten times or more. The chain's CDR3 is CASSSGQTDLSTDTQYF. The DNA of the CDR3 is TGTGCCAGCAGCTCAGGTCAAACAGATCTCAGCACAGATACGCAGTATTTT. The V gene is TRBV7-8, the J gene TRBJ2-3; the D is unclear. Germline CDR1 reads SGHVS; CDR2 reads FQNEAQ. Deletions cut 4 bases from V and 0 bases from J, with 17 bases between. The CDR3 length is 17 residues.

This chain links TRBV2 with TRBJ2-3; no clear D. With 9 bases removed from V and 4 bases from J, the gap between germline ends came to 17 bases. The germline V gene has CDR1 SNHLY and CDR2 FYNNEI. The CDR3 is 14 residues long. The CDR3 loop is CASTRATRPDTQYF. The CDR3 nucleotides are TGTGCCAGTACCCGGGCAACACGTCCAGATACGCAGTATTTT.

This clonotype has a count of ten or more. The chain employs TRBV7-2 and TRBJ2-7, with 9 bases lining up with TRBD1. V shed 2 bases, J shed 3 bases, and the junction held 5 bases outside the gene matches. Germline lookup yields CDR1 SGHTA and CDR2 FQGNSA. The CDR3 is 15 amino acids. CDR3 DNA: TGTGCCAGCAGCTTACTGGGACAGGGACGCTACGAGCAGTACGTC. Residues: CASSLLGQGRYEQYV.

This clonotype appeared a few times. The chain carries TRBV7-6 and TRBJ1-1; D gene unclear. With 3 bases removed from V and 8 bases from J, the gap between germline ends came to 7 bases. The CDR3 is 11 residues long. Germline lookup yields CDR1 SGHVS and CDR2 FNYEAQ. The CDR3 region is CASSFNREAFF. In DNA, the CDR3 is TGTGCCAGCAGCTTTAACAGAGAAGCTTTCTTT.

This clonotype was picked up a small number of times. This sequence joins TRBV7-8 and TRBJ2-2; D not resolved. This CDR3 has 13 amino acids. The V gene's germline CDR1 is SGHVS and CDR2 FQNEAQ. Trimming shortened V by 5 bases and J by 5 bases, and 9 bases separated the two germline ends. DNA for the CDR3: TGTGCCAGCAGCAAAGAAGTTACCGGGGAGCTGTTTTTT. Translated: CASSKEVTGELFF.

The chain carries TRBV4-1 and TRBJ2-5; the match to TRBD1 covers 12 bases. This CDR3 has 16 residues. Looked up from germline, CDR1 is MGHRA and CDR2 is YSYEKL. With V trimmed by 4 bases and J by 5 bases, 8 bases remained unmatched. The CDR3 loop reads CASSPRDRGRGETQYF. In nucleotides, the CDR3 is TGCGCCAGCAGCCCCCGGGACAGGGGGCGCGGGGAGACCCAGTACTTC.